Listed here are 13 T cell receptor beta chains from one sample, sequenced in a study of vaccination effects on CD4 cells after COVID-19 (dated by TCRdb to the early 2020s). The ViraFEST assay stimulated PBMC with viral peptide pools and then used TCR sequencing to identify antigen-specific CD4+ T cell clonotypes by expansion. After approximately eleven days of culture, CD4+ T cells were isolated with the EasySep CD4+ T cell isolation kit. Healthy vaccine recipients had no prior SARS-CoV-2 infection, confirmed by negative nucleocapsid antibodies before and after vaccination. The library was obtained by the immunoSEQ multiplex PCR assay. As stored in TCRdb, this immuneACCESS dataset retains in-frame rearrangements with V and J assigned. A fraction of the clones does not appear; measured against another copy, unresolved V genes explain less than half of the discrepancy, and the remainder lacks a known reason. This sample gives under 80,000 clones in total; 78% of them show up just once. Of the sample, more than 9% falls within the top ten clones.

No antigen has been assigned to these receptors. The sample was CD4+ T cells from PBMCs cultured with SARS-CoV-2 spike peptides, taken before COVID-19 vaccination. Per the publication, the cell subset or site label means: SARS-CoV-2 spike overlapping peptide pool stimulation. The receptors come from a human donor who received a COVID-19 vaccine.

V and J are TRBV19 and TRBJ1-2; 8 bases agree with TRBD1. V shed 4 bases and J 2 bases; nucleotides not matched to a gene: 6. Germline assignment: CDR1 LNHDA and CDR2 SQIVND (reference sequence). CDR3 length: 15 amino acids. The CDR3 sequence is CASSSWDRRNYGYTF. The CDR3 DNA follows: TGTGCCAGTAGTAGTTGGGACAGGAGGAACTATGGCTACACCTTC.

This clone has more than one count but fewer than ten. The V and J genes are TRBV6-4 and TRBJ1-2; D is perhaps TRBD1 (6 bases). Germline V gives CDR1 MRHNA, CDR2 SNTAGT. CDR3 length equals 16 residues. V lost 0 bases to trimming and J lost 2 bases, with 13 bases between them. The CDR3 DNA reads TGTGCCAGCAGTGACTCAACCAGGGGTCTCAACTATGGCTACACCTTC. Amino acids: CASSDSTRGLNYGYTF.

This clone has a handful of counts. J is TRBJ2-2 and V is TRBV19; TRBD1 matches 9 bases. The J segment lost 7 bases and the V segment lost 4 bases, leaving 7 bases of the junction unmatched. The CDR3 spans 15 residues. Looked up from germline, CDR1 is LNHDA and CDR2 is SQIVND (reference sequence). The CDR3: CASSRTGGAGGELFF. As DNA, the CDR3 is TGTGCCAGTAGTAGAACAGGGGGCGCCGGCGGGGAGCTGTTTTTT.

The rearrangement joins TRBV28 to TRBJ1-3; 7 bases are a match to TRBD1. Germline assignment: CDR1 MDHEN and CDR2 SYDVKM. This CDR3 region has 15 residues. With 6 bases clipped from V and 1 base from J, the junction kept 6 bases outside the gene matches. The CDR3 reads CASSLRGSSGNTIYF. For the CDR3, the DNA is TGTGCCAGCAGCCTCAGGGGGAGTTCTGGAAACACCATATATTTT.

This clone was recorded a few times. The chain joins TRBV5-4 to TRBJ1-4; D may be TRBD1 (5 bases). V was shortened by 5 bases and J by 5 bases, with 13 bases between the two germline ends. The V gene's germline CDR1 is SGHNT and CDR2 YYREEE (reference sequence). This CDR3 is 14 amino acids long. In DNA form, the CDR3 reads TGTGCCAGCAGAGTCGGGGGAGGGAATGAAAAACTGTTTTTT. Amino acid sequence: CASRVGGGNEKLFF.

The chain combines TRBV24-1 with TRBJ2-3, with unresolved D. The CDR3 is 14 amino acids. CDR1 is KGHDR and CDR2 is SFDVKD in the germline V gene. The germline V and J ends were trimmed by 5 bases and 5 bases, with 13 bases remaining between them. The CDR3 sequence is CATSAPPAQDTQYF. DNA of the CDR3: TGTGCCACCAGTGCCCCCCCAGCTCAAGATACGCAGTATTTT.

CDR3 in DNA: TGCGCCAGCAGTGAGTCGGGACAGAAAAACATTCAGTACTTC. This sequence encodes CASSESGQKNIQYF. The V gene is TRBV10-1, the J gene TRBJ2-4; 7 bases match TRBD1. The CDR3 is 14 residues long. The V gene's germline CDR1 is WNHNN and CDR2 SYGVQD (reference sequence). The J segment lost 4 bases and the V segment lost 0 bases, leaving 0 bases of the junction unmatched.

V and J are TRBV19 and TRBJ1-1, with 9 nucleotides matching TRBD1. Germline V CDR1 and CDR2: LNHDA, SQIVND (reference sequence). The CDR3 spans 15 residues. Trimming at V came to 6 bases and at J to 0 bases, leaving 5 bases not matched to a gene. Here the CDR3 reads CASSVTGGMNTEAFF. CDR3 sequence (DNA): TGTGCCAGTAGCGTGACAGGGGGTATGAACACTGAAGCTTTCTTT.

V gene TRBV4-2 combines with J gene TRBJ2-7; 8 bases fit TRBD2. CDR1 is LGHNA, CDR2 YNFKEQ, per germline. With V trimmed by 4 bases and J by 3 bases, 5 bases remained unmatched. This CDR3 comprises 14 residues. The CDR3 loop reads CASSRDGTSYEQYV. In DNA form, the CDR3 reads TGTGCCAGCAGCCGGGACGGGACTAGCTACGAGCAGTACGTC.

This clone came up once. The V and J genes are TRBV14 and TRBJ1-2; D ambiguous. V lost 2 bases and J lost 4, with 11 bases in between. CDR3 length: 14 residues. The germline V gene has CDR1 SGHDN and CDR2 FVKESK. The CDR3 protein is CASSQKSQSYGYTF. The CDR3 nucleotides read TGTGCCAGCAGCCAAAAATCCCAATCCTATGGCTACACCTTC.

The sample holds a few counts of this clone. This rearrangement joins TRBV6-5 to TRBJ2-7; TRBD2 aligns across 8 bases. This CDR3 contains 14 residues. Germline CDR1 is MNHEY and CDR2 is SVGAGI. Germline trimming cut 6 bases from V and 2 bases from J; bases unmatched to any gene: 6. DNA of the CDR3: TGTGCCAGCAGGAACGGGGGGGGCACCTACGAGCAGTACGTC. As protein: CASRNGGGTYEQYV.

This clone was detected once. The CDR3 region has the DNA TGTGCCAGCAGTTACCCGAGGAACACCGGGGAGCTGTTTTTT. It yields the protein CASSYPRNTGELFF. This chain links TRBV7-9 with TRBJ2-2; no clear D gene. The CDR3 covers 14 residues. V was shortened by 6 bases and J by 1 base, with 9 bases between the two germline ends. The V gene's germline CDR1 is SEHNR and CDR2 FQNEAQ (reference sequence).

The table lists this clone with a count of one. The chain couples TRBV4-1 to TRBJ1-3; D perhaps matches TRBD1 (5 bases). Per the germline V gene, CDR1 is MGHRA and CDR2 is YSYEKL. V was shortened by 2 bases and J by 2 bases, with 10 bases between the two germline ends. The CDR3 is 15 residues long. Written as DNA, the CDR3 is TGCGCCAGCAGCCAACTCAGGGATGCTGGAAACACCATATATTTT. Amino acid sequence: CASSQLRDAGNTIYF.